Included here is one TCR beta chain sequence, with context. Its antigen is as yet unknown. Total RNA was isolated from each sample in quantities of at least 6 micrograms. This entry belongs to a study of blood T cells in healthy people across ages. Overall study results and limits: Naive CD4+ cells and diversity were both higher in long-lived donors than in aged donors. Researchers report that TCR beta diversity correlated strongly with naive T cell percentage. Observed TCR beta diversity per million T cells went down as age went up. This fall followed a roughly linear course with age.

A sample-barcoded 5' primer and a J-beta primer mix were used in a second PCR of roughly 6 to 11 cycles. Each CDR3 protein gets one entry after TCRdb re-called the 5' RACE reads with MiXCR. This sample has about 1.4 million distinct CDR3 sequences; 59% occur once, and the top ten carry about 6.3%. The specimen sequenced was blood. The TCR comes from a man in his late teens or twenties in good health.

In DNA, the CDR3 is TGTGCCAGCAAGGCTGGAAACACCATATATTTT. Its translation is CASKAGNTIYF. The chain couples TRBV6-5 to TRBJ1-3; D remains ambiguous. This CDR3 has 11 amino acids. V was shortened by 7 bases and J by 2 bases, with 3 bases between the two germline ends. Germline CDR1 MNHEY, CDR2 SVGAGI.